Following are 14 T cell receptor beta chains from one sample sequenced in a study of CD8 T cells in Susac syndrome. Reverse transcription of roughly 0.5 to 1 ug RNA was performed with random hexamers. One entry per CDR3 protein results from TCRdb running MiXCR on the immunoSEQ multiplex PCR reads. The sample lists 100,000 or so distinct CDR3 sequences, 85% to 95% seen once, with roughly 0.11% in the top ten. The sequenced sample was CD8+ T cells from PBMCs. The receptors were sampled from a human donor in good health.

The chain couples TRBV20-1 to TRBJ2-7; TRBD1 matches 7 bases. V gave up 6 bases and J gave up 1 base; unmatched junction bases: 9. Germline CDR1 is DFQATT and CDR2 is SNEGSKA (reference sequence). This CDR3 has 14 amino acids. The CDR3 region has the DNA TGCAGTGCCAAGGGGGCAACTGGGTCCTACGAGCAGTACTTC. Its protein is CSAKGATGSYEQYF.

The chain links TRBV20-1 to TRBJ2-5; D may be TRBD1 or TRBD2 (5 bases each). The germline gives CDR1 DFQATT, CDR2 SNEGSKA (reference sequence). V was pared by 5 bases and J by 5 bases, with 18 bases between. CDR3 length: 14 residues. The CDR3 nucleotides are TGCAGTGCTGAGCCCGGGACCAGTGTGGAGACCCAGTACTTC. This sequence encodes CSAEPGTSVETQYF.

Only a few counts were recorded for this clonotype. CDR3 in DNA: TGTGCCAGTAGTATGGGGCAGCTGAACACTGAAGCTTTCTTT. This encodes CASSMGQLNTEAFF. The chain carries TRBV19 and TRBJ1-1; D is perhaps TRBD1 (5 bases). This CDR3 has 14 residues. With 3 bases removed from V and 0 bases from J, the gap between germline ends came to 8 bases. Looked up from germline, CDR1 is LNHDA and CDR2 is SQIVND (reference sequence).

The V gene is TRBV21-1, the J gene TRBJ1-1; TRBD1 reflects the table's D call only, with no check against the DNA. TRBV21-1 is annotated as a pseudogene. The CDR3 contains 16 residues. The CDR3 bases are TGTGCCAGCAGCAAAGGGAGAGGGACAGTGAACACTGAAGCTTTCTTT. This translates into CASSKGRGTVNTEAFF.

V and J are TRBV6-5 and TRBJ1-3; 10 nucleotides match TRBD1. From germline, CDR1 is MNHEY and CDR2 SVGAGI. This CDR3 comprises 17 residues. Losses at the gene ends were 4 bases for V and 4 bases for J; bases not matched to a gene: 10. The CDR3 here is CASSWGFGQGVGNTIYF. In DNA form, the CDR3 reads TGTGCCAGCAGTTGGGGGTTCGGACAGGGGGTAGGAAACACCATATATTTT.

The rearrangement links TRBV6-5 to TRBJ1-5; 7 positions agree with TRBD1. Germline CDR1 and CDR2: MNHEY and SVGAGI. The ends lost 7 bases at V and 3 bases at J; junction bases unmatched: 6. CDR3 length: 14 amino acids. CDR3 nucleotides: TGTGCCAGCAAGAGCACAGGGGTCAATCAGCCCCAGCATTTT. This codes for CASKSTGVNQPQHF.

The chain recombines TRBV7-2 with TRBJ1-1; perhaps TRBD1 as D (5 bases). From germline, CDR1 is SGHTA and CDR2 FQGNSA. The V end lost 2 bases, the J end lost 4 bases, and 11 bases lay between the germline ends. The CDR3 runs to 14 residues. The CDR3 loop reads CASSLNGGLTEAFF. For the CDR3, the DNA is TGTGCCAGCAGCTTAAATGGGGGACTCACTGAAGCTTTCTTT.

This rearrangement joins TRBV2 to TRBJ1-5, with D possibly matching TRBD1 (6 bases). Deletions cut 3 bases from V and 7 bases from J, with 13 bases between. CDR1 is SNHLY, CDR2 FYNNEI, per germline. The CDR3 contains 14 residues. In nucleotides, the CDR3 is TGTGCCAGCAGTGACCGGGGGCTTCGGCAGCCCCAGCATTTT. Protein: CASSDRGLRQPQHF.

The chain has TRBV20-1 and TRBJ2-3, with TRBD2 identical over 8 bases. Unmatched junction bases numbered 8, after V lost 3 bases and J lost 0 bases. Germline values: CDR1 DFQATT, CDR2 SNEGSKA (reference sequence). CDR3 length: 16 residues. The CDR3 nucleotides read TGCAGTGCTAGGGTCGGGACTAGAATTAGCACAGATACGCAGTATTTT. Amino acids: CSARVGTRISTDTQYF.

The chain is built from TRBV19 and TRBJ1-2; possible D gene TRBD1, 5 bases. There are 16 residues in the CDR3. Deletions cut 11 bases from V and 2 bases from J, with 24 bases between. The germline V gene has CDR1 LNHDA and CDR2 SQIVND (reference sequence). Here the CDR3 reads CAPSGSDLWGNYGYTF. The CDR3 DNA reads as TGTGCCCCTAGTGGGTCAGATCTTTGGGGGAACTATGGCTACACCTTC. The whole variable domain, filled in from reference TRBV19 and TRBJ1-2, reads DGGITQSPKYLFRKEGQNVTLSCEQNLNHDAMYWYRQDPGQGLRLIYYSQIVNDFQKGDIAEGYSVSREKKESFPLTVTSAQKNPTAFYLCAPSGSDLWGNYGYTFGSGTRLTVV.

This chain connects TRBV20-1 to TRBJ2-3; the D call may be TRBD1 or TRBD2 (5 bases each). The V end lost 1 base, the J end lost 1 base, and 12 bases lay between the germline ends. The germline V gene has CDR1 DFQATT and CDR2 SNEGSKA (reference sequence). CDR3 length equals 15 residues. This CDR3 reads CSARAFGGGTDTQYF. The CDR3 coding sequence is TGCAGTGCTAGAGCCTTTGGGGGAGGCACAGATACGCAGTATTTT.

The chain is built from TRBV7-6 and TRBJ1-1, with D unresolved. V lost 1 base and J lost 3, with 12 bases in between. The CDR3 runs to 15 residues. The germline V gene encodes CDR1 SGHVS and CDR2 FNYEAQ. This CDR3 is CASSLGGGPDTEAFF. The CDR3 DNA is TGTGCCAGCAGCTTAGGTGGAGGGCCGGACACTGAAGCTTTCTTT.

V and J are TRBV7-2 and TRBJ2-3; 12 bases line up with TRBD2. From germline, CDR1 is SGHTA and CDR2 FQGNSA. CDR3 length: 18 amino acids. V was clipped by 3 bases and J by 2 bases; unmatched bases: 9. The CDR3 loop reads CASSFGLAGRSLTDTQYF. In DNA form, the CDR3 reads TGTGCCAGCAGCTTTGGACTAGCGGGAAGGTCCCTCACAGATACGCAGTATTTT.

The chain uses TRBV20-1 and TRBJ1-5; tentatively, D is TRBD1 (5 bases). Per germline, CDR1 DFQATT and CDR2 SNEGSKA (reference sequence). Trimming pared 0 bases from V and 12 bases from J, leaving 12 bases between. This CDR3 spans 12 amino acids. The CDR3 DNA follows: TGCAGTGCTAGAGATCCCACGACAGACCAGCATTTT. Protein sequence: CSARDPTTDQHF.